The 8 T cell receptor beta chains listed next were all sequenced from one sample in a study of blood T cell repertoires in COVID-19. TCRdb's copy holds only in-frame clones and misses some; the assay was immunoSEQ multiplex PCR. The sample lists about 110,000 clones, about 83% occurring once. Sample: peripheral blood. The source is a woman in her 70s with acute or convalescent COVID-19.

This chain connects TRBV3-1 (or the pseudogene TRBV3-2) to TRBJ2-3; D remains ambiguous. CDR1 is LGHDT and CDR2 is YNNKEL in the germline V gene (reference sequence). V was shortened by 1 base and J by 6 bases, with 14 bases between the two germline ends. The CDR3 runs to 15 residues. The CDR3: CASSQGLAPLDTQYF. CDR3 nucleotides: TGTGCCAGCAGCCAAGGGTTGGCCCCCCTGGATACGCAGTATTTT.

V gene TRBV4-1 combines with J gene TRBJ2-1; possible D gene TRBD2, 6 bases. Germline CDR1 and CDR2: MGHRA and YSYEKL. Trimming left V 6 bases short and J 0 bases short, with 15 bases between. This CDR3 contains 16 residues. CDR3 sequence: CASSSTLANSYNEQFF. The CDR3, as DNA: TGCGCCAGCAGTTCGACTCTAGCGAACTCCTACAATGAGCAGTTCTTC.

The J gene is TRBJ2-1, the V gene TRBV9; D possibly corresponds to TRBD2 (6 bases). Germline V lookup: CDR1 SGDLS, CDR2 YYNGEE. V lost 3 bases, J lost 3 bases, and 13 bases lay in between. The CDR3 has 15 residues. The CDR3: CASSDTSSGYNEQFF. DNA of the CDR3: TGTGCCAGCAGCGACACTAGCTCGGGCTACAATGAGCAGTTCTTC.

The V call is TRBV11-2, the J call TRBJ2-1, with a weak D call TRBD1 (5 bases). With 7 bases removed from V and 2 bases from J, the gap between germline ends came to 15 bases. Germline CDR1 is SGHAT and CDR2 is FQNNGV. CDR3 size: 15 residues. DNA for the CDR3: TGTGCCAGCACCAAAACAGGAAATACCTACAATGAGCAGTTCTTC. Its translation: CASTKTGNTYNEQFF.

This rearrangement joins TRBV3-1 (or the pseudogene TRBV3-2) to TRBJ2-7; 9 bases are a match to TRBD1. The V gene's germline CDR1 is LGHDT and CDR2 YNNKEL (reference sequence). CDR3 size: 16 residues. The V segment lost 4 bases and the J segment 2 bases; nucleotides outside the gene matches: 9. Written as DNA, the CDR3 is TGTGCCAGCAGCCGCCCGGGACAGGGCTCGGCCTACGAGCAGTACGTC. This codes for CASSRPGQGSAYEQYV.

V and J are TRBV7-2 and TRBJ1-3, with a possible D match to TRBD1 (6 bases). CDR1 and CDR2 (germline): SGHTA, FQGNSA. Trimming cost V 3 bases and J 2 bases, with 8 bases left between them. This CDR3 region has 14 residues. The CDR3 DNA reads TGTGCCAGCAGCTTCACAGGGCCTGGAAACACCATATATTTT. Translated: CASSFTGPGNTIYF. Together with reference TRBV7-2 and TRBJ1-3, the CDR3 gives the full variable domain: GAGVSQSPSNKVTEKGKDVELRCDPISGHTALYWYRQSLGQGLEFLIYFQGNSAPDKSGLPSDRFSAERTGGSVSTLTIQRTQQEDSAVYLCASSFTGPGNTIYFGEGSWLTVV.

This rearrangement joins TRBV6-1 to TRBJ1-1, with D unclear. Germline V gene lookup returns CDR1 MNHNS and CDR2 SASEGT. The length of the CDR3 is 15 residues. Trimming pared 1 base from V and 1 base from J, leaving 10 bases between. The DNA of the CDR3 is TGTGCCAGCAGTGAAGATGGTAGAGCGAACACTGAAGCTTTCTTT. Protein product: CASSEDGRANTEAFF.

The chain couples TRBV30 to TRBJ2-1; 10 bases are shared with TRBD2. With 0 bases clipped from V and 8 bases from J, the junction kept 7 bases outside the gene matches. Looked up from germline, CDR1 is GTSNPN and CDR2 is SVGIG (reference sequence). CDR3 size: 15 residues. The CDR3 reads CAWSVASGSFYEQFF. The DNA of the CDR3 is TGTGCCTGGAGTGTCGCTAGCGGGAGTTTCTATGAGCAGTTCTTC.